This T cell receptor (beta chain) was documented in a study of blood T cell repertoires in COVID-19. V was clipped by 4 bases and J by 6 bases, with 12 bases between them. Germline V lookup: CDR1 SGHTA, CDR2 FQGNSA. The CDR3 runs to 14 residues. Authors' processing steps: Estimation of nucleated cell counts relied on the amplification of reference gene primers. Some clones are missing from TCRdb's copy, which holds only in-frame ones; the method was immunoSEQ multiplex PCR. That table is the source of V, J and clone size, and D and trimming were worked out from the DNA. The table shows 200,000 to 250,000 clones, with approximately 78% occurring only once. Everyone who took part was roughly 18 to 90 years old, and they came from 24 US areas. Participants' reported clinical history set cohort assignment. For recovered donors of Cohort 3, there were two negative PCRs, clearance, or symptom resolution.

This clonotype was sampled from a man in his forties who had recovered from COVID-19. Sequencing was performed on PBMCs or T cells enriched from blood (not recorded which). The J gene is TRBJ2-2, the V gene TRBV7-2; D perhaps matches TRBD2 (6 bases). CDR3 sequence (DNA): TGTGCCAGCAGCTCCCAGACTAGTTCCGGGGAGCTGTTTTTT. This sequence encodes CASSSQTSSGELFF.